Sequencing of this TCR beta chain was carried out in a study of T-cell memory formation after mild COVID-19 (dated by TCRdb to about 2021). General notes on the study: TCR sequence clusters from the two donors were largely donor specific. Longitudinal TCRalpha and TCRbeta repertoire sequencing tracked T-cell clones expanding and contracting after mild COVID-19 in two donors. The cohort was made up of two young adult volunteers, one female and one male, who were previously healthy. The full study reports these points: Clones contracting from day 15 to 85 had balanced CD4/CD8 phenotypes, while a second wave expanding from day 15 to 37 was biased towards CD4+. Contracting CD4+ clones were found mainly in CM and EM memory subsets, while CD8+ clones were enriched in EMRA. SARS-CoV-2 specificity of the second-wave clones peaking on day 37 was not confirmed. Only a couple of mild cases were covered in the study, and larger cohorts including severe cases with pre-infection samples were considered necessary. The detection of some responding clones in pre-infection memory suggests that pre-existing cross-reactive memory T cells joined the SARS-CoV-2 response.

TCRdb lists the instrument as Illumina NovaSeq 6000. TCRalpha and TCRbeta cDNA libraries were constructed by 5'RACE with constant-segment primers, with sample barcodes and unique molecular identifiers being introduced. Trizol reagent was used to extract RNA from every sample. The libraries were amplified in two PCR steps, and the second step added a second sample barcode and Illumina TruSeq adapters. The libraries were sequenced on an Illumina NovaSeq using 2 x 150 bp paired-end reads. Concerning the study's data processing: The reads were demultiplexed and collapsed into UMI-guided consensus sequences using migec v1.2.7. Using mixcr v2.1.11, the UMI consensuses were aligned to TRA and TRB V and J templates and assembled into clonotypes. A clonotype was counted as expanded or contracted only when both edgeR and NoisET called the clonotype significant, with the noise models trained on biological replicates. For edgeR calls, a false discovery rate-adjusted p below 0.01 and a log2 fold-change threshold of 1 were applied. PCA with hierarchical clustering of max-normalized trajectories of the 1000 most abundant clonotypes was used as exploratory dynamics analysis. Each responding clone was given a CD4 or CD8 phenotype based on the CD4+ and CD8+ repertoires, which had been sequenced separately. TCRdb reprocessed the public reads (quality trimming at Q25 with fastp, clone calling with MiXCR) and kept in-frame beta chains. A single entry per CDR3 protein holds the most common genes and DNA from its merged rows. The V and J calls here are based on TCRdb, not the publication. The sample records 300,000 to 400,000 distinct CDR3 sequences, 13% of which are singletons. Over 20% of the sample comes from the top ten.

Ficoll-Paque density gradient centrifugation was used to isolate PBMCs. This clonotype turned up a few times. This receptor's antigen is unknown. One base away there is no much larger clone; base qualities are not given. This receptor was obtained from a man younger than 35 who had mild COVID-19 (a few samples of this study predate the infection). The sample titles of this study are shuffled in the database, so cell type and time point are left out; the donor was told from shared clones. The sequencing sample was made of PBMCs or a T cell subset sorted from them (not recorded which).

The DNA sequence is given as TGTGCCAGCAGCCTTGATACGACAGGGCGCTATGGCTACACCTTC. Translation gives CASSLDTTGRYGYTF. The chain is assembled from TRBV5-6 and TRBJ1-2, and 7 junctional nucleotides match TRBD1. Unmatched junction bases come to 10, with V trimmed by 4 bases and J by 4 bases. CDR1 and CDR2, per the germline V gene, are SGHDT and YYEEEE. Including cysteine and phenylalanine, the CDR3 has 15 amino acids. The entry retains the CDR3 DNA only, 45 bases that are in frame from base 1.